This TCR beta chain is drawn from a study of cytomegalovirus exposure and HLA in healthy donors. The study's findings and limits: Later, an analysis found that TCR clusters from the first cohort tended to co-occur in the 120 or so validation repertoires.

Profiling relied on immunoSEQ multiplex PCR, and the TCRdb table lists in-frame clones only, not all of them. The sample has about 250,000 clones, about 90% seen once. Note on this clone: Its antigen is currently unknown.

The V end was cut by 2 bases, the J end by 5 bases, with 15 bases between. This CDR3 region has 16 residues. CDR1 and CDR2 from the germline V gene are SNHLY and FYNNEI. The sample taken for sequencing was PBMCs. The clonotype originates from a man between 18 and 35 years old in good health and CMV-seropositive. The rearrangement uses TRBV2 and TRBJ2-2; the D gene is possibly TRBD2 (6 bases). CDR3 in amino acids: CASSELRGAGTGELFF. CDR3 bases: TGTGCCAGCAGTGAACTCCGAGGGGCGGGGACCGGGGAGCTGTTTTTT.